This T cell receptor beta chain appears in the sequencing data of a study of blood T cell repertoires in COVID-19. Study-level background: There were acute and convalescent COVID-19 samples, and they came from the United States, Italy and Spain.

There are 15 residues in the CDR3. Trimming pared 5 bases from V and 0 bases from J, leaving 13 bases between. Germline CDR1 reads SGHAT; CDR2 reads FQDESV (reference sequence). Assay used: immunoSEQ multiplex PCR; TCRdb lists only in-frame clones, some missing. The sample holds 150,000 to 200,000 clones; roughly 88% are singletons and the top ten take more than 4.5%. The chain combines TRBV11-1 with TRBJ1-1; D is possibly TRBD1 (6 bases). This TCR was sampled from a man between 65 and 85 years old who had been exposed to COVID-19. Input material: PBMCs or T cells enriched from blood (not recorded which). CDR3 coding DNA: TGTGCCAGCAGCCAACGGGGACATTTGAACACTGAAGCTTTCTTT. It yields the protein CASSQRGHLNTEAFF.